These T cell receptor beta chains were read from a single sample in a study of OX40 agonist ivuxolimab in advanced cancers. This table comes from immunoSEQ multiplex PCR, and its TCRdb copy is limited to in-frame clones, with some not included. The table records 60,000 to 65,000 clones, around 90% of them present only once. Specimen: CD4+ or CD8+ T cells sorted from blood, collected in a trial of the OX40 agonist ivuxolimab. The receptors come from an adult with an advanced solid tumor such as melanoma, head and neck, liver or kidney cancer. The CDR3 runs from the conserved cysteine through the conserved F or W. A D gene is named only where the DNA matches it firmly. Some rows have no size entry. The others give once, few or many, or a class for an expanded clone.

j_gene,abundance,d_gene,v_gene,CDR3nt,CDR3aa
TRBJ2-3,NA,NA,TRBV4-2,TGTGCCAGCAGCCAAGCGGGTAGCACAGATACGCAGTATTTT,CASSQAGSTDTQYF
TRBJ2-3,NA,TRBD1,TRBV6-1,TGTGCCAGCGGGACTGGGACAGGTGGCACAGATACGCAGTATTTT,CASGTGTGGTDTQYF
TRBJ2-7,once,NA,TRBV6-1,TGTGCCAGCAGGGGCAGAATCTACGAGCAGTACTTC,CASRGRIYEQYF
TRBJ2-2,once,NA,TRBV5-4,TGTGCCAGCAGCTCCGGCCAGTTCACGAACACCGGGGAGCTGTTTTTT,CASSSGQFTNTGELFF
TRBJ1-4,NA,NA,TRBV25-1,TGTGCCAGCAGTATACCCGGGACAAACGAAAAACTGTTTTTT,CASSIPGTNEKLFF
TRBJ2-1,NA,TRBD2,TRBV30,TGTGCCTGGAGTCCGGGACTAGCCAATGAGCAGTTCTTC,CAWSPGLANEQFF
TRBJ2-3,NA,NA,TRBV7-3,TGTGCCAGCAGCCGAAGGGCGGGGACAATCACAGATACGCAGTATTTT,CASSRRAGTITDTQYF
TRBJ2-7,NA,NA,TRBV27,TGTGCCAGCAGTTTATCCGGGCCTCCCTACGAGCAGTACTTC,CASSLSGPPYEQYF
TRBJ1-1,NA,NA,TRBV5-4,TGTGCCAGCAGCCCCGGGGGGCCAGGGGAAGCTTTCTTT,CASSPGGPGEAFF
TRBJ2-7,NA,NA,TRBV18,TGTGCCAGCTCACCACCTCCAAAAAAACTTGGACAGGTACGGACTAGAGAATGGTACGAGCAGTACTTC,CASSPPPKKLGQVRTREWYEQYF
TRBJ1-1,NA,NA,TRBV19,TGTGCCAGTATAGATTTCGGGGGGAACACTGAAGCTTTCTTT,CASIDFGGNTEAFF
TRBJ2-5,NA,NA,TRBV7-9,TGTGCCAGCGGGGTCGAGAAAGAGACCCAGTACTTC,CASGVEKETQYF
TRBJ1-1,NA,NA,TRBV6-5,TGTGCCAGCAGTTACGGGACAGAAGCTTTCTTT,CASSYGTEAFF
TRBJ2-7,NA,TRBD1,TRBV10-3,TGTGCCATCAGTGGACAGGGGAGCGACGAGCAGTACTTC,CAISGQGSDEQYF
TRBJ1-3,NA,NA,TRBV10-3,TGTGCCATCAGTGGGCAGGGGAGGCTTTCTGGAAACACCATATATTTT,CAISGQGRLSGNTIYF
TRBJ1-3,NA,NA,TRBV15,TGTGCCACCAGCACAGGGCTTTATGGAAACACCATATATTTT,CATSTGLYGNTIYF
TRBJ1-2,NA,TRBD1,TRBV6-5,TGTGCCAGCAGTAGCCCGGACAGGGGGCTTAATGGCTACACCTTC,CASSSPDRGLNGYTF
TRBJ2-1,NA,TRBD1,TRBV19,TGTGCCAGTAGTATGCAGGGACAGGGGGTGAGTGAGCAGTTCTTC,CASSMQGQGVSEQFF
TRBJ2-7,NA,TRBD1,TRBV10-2,TGCGCCAGCAGTGCTACAGGGGGGTACGAGCAGTACTTC,CASSATGGYEQYF
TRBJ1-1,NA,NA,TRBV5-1,TGCGCCAGCAGCAACTCAGGGTCGAACACTGAAGCTTTCTTT,CASSNSGSNTEAFF
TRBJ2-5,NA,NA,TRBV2,TGTGCCAGCAGTCCCACAGGGCACCAAGAGACCCAGTACTTC,CASSPTGHQETQYF